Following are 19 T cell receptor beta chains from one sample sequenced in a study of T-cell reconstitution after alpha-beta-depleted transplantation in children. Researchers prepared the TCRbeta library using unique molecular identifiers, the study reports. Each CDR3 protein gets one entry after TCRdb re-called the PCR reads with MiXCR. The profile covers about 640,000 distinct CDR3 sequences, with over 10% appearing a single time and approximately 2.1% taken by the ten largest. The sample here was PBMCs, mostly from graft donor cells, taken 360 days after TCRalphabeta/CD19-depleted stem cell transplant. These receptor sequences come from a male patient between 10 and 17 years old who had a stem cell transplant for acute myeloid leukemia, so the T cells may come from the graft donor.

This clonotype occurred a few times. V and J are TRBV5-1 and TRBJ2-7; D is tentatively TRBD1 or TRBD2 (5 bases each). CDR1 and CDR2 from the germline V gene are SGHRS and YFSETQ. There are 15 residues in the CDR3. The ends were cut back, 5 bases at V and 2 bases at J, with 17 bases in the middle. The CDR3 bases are TGCGCCAGCAGTGAGGGGACCCCCTCCACCTACGAGCAGTACTTC. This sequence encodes CASSEGTPSTYEQYF.

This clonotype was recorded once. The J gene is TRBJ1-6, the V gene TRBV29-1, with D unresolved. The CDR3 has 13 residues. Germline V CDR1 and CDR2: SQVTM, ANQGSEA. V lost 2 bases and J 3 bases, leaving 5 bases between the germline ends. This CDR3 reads CSVESVYNSPLHF. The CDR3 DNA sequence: TGCAGCGTTGAATCGGTCTATAATTCACCCCTCCACTTT.

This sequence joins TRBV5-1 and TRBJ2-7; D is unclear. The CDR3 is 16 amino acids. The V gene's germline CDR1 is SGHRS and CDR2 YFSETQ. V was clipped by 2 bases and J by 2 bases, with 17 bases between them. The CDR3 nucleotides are TGCGCCAGCAGCTTACCTGAGGAAGGCTTTGCCTACGAGCAGTACTTC. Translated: CASSLPEEGFAYEQYF. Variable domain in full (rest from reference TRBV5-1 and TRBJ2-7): KAGVTQTPRYLIKTRGQQVTLSCSPISGHRSVSWYQQTPGQGLQFLFEYFSETQRNKGNFPGRFSGRQFSNSRSEMNVSTLELGDSALYLCASSLPEEGFAYEQYFGPGTRLTVT.

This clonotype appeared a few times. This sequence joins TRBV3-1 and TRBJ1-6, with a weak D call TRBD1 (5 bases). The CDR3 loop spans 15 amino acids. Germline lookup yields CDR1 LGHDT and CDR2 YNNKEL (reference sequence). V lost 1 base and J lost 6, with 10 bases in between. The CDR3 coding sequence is TGTGCCAGCAGCCAAGTCGAAGGGGCTAATTCACCCCTCCACTTT. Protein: CASSQVEGANSPLHF.

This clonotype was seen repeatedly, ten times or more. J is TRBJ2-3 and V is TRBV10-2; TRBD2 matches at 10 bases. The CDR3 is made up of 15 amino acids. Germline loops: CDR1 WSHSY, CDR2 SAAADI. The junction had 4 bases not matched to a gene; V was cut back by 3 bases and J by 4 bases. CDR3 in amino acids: CASSELAGKPDTQYF. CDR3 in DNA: TGCGCCAGCAGTGAACTAGCGGGAAAACCAGATACGCAGTATTTT.

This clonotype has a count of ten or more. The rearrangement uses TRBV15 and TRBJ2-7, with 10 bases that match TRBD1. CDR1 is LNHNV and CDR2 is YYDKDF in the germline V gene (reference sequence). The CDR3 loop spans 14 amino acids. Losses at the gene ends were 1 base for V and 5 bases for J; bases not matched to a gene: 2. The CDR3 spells CATSRGGQGHEQYF. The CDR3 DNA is TGTGCCACCAGCAGAGGGGGACAGGGGCACGAGCAGTACTTC. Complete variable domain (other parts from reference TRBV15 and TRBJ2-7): DAMVIQNPRYQVTQFGKPVTLSCSQTLNHNVMYWYQQKSSQAPKLLFHYYDKDFNNEADTPDNFQSRRPNTSFCFLDIRSPGLGDTAMYLCATSRGGQGHEQYFGPGTRLTVT.

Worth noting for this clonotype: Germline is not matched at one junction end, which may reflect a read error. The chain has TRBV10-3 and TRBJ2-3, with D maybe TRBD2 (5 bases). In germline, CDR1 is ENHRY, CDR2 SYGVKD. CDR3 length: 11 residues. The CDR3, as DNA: TGTGCCACCAGTGGCGGGGATACGCAGTATTTT. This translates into CATSGGDTQYF.

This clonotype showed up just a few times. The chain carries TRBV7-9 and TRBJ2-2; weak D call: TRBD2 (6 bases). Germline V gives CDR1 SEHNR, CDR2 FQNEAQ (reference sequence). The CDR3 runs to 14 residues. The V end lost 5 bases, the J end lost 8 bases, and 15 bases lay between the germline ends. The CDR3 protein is CASSPRLVGGELFF. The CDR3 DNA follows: TGTGCCAGCAGCCCCCGACTAGTCGGTGGGGAGCTGTTTTTT.

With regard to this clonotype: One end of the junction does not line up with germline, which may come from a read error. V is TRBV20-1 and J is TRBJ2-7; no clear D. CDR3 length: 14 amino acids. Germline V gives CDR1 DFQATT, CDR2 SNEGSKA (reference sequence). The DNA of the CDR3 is TGCAGTGCTAGCCCGACTGTAACCAATTACGGGCAGTACTTC. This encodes CSASPTVTNYGQYF.

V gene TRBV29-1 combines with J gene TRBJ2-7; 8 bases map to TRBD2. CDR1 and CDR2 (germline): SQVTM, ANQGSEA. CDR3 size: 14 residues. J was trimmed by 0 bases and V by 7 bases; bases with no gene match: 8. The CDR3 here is CSAGSGTGSYEQYF. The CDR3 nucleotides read TGCAGCGCGGGTAGCGGGACTGGCTCCTACGAGCAGTACTTC.

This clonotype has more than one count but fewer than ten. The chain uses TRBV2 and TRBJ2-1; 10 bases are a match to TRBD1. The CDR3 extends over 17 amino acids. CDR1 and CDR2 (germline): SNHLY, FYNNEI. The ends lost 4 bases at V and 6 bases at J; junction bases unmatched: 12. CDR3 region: CASSGDRGLRPPNEQFF. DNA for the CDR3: TGTGCCAGCAGTGGGGACAGGGGACTTCGACCCCCCAATGAGCAGTTCTTC. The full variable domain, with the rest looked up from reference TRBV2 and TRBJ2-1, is EPEVTQTPSHQVTQMGQEVILRCVPISNHLYFYWYRQILGQKVEFLVSFYNNEISEKSEIFDDQFSVERPDGSNFTLKIRSTKLEDSAMYFCASSGDRGLRPPNEQFFGPGTRLTVL.

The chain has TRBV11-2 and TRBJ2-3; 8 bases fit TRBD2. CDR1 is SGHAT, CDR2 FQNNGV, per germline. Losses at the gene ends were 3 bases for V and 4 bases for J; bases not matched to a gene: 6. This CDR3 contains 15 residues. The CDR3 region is CASSFKLAVADTQYF. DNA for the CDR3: TGTGCCAGCAGCTTTAAACTAGCGGTTGCAGATACGCAGTATTTT. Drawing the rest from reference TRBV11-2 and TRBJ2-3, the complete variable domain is EAGVAQSPRYKIIEKRQSVAFWCNPISGHATLYWYQQILGQGPKLLIQFQNNGVVDDSQLPKDRFSAERLKGVDSTLKIQPAKLEDSAVYLCASSFKLAVADTQYFGPGTRLTVL.

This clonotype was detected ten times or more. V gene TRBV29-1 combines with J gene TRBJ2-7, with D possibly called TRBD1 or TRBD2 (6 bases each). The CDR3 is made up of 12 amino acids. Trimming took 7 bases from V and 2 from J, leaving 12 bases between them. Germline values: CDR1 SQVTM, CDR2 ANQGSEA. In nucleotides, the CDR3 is TGCAGCGCCGGGGGCAGGGCCTACGAGCAGTACTTC. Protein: CSAGGRAYEQYF.

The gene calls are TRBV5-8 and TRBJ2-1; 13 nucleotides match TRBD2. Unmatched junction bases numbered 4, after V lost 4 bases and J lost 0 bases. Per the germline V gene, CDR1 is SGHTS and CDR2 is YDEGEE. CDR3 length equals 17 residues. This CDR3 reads CASSKRTSGSSYNEQFF. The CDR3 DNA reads TGTGCCAGCAGCAAACGGACTAGCGGGAGCTCCTACAATGAGCAGTTCTTC.

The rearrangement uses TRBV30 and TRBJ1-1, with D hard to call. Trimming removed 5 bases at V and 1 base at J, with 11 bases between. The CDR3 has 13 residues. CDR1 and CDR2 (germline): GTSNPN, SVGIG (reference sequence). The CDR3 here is CAWVRVGNTEAFF. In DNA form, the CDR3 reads TGTGCCTGGGTCCGGGTAGGGAACACTGAAGCTTTCTTT. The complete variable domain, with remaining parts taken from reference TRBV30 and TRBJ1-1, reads SQTIHQWPATLVQPVGSPLSLECTVEGTSNPNLYWYRQAAGRGLQLLFYSVGIGQISSEVPQNLSASRPQDRQFILSSKKLLLSDSGFYLCAWVRVGNTEAFFGQGTRLTVV.

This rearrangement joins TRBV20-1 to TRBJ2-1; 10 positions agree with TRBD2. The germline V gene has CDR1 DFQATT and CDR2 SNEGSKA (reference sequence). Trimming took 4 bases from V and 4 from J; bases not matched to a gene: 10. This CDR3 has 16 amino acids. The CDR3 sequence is CSANELAGQQYNEQFF. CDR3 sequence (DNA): TGCAGTGCTAACGAACTAGCGGGACAACAATACAATGAGCAGTTCTTC.

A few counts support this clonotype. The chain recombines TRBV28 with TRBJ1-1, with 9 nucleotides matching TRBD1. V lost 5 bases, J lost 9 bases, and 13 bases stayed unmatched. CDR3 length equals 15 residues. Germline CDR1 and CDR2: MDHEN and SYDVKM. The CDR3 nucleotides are TGTGCCAGCAGTACGTCCGGACAGGGGCCATTTAAAGCTTTCTTT. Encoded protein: CASSTSGQGPFKAFF.

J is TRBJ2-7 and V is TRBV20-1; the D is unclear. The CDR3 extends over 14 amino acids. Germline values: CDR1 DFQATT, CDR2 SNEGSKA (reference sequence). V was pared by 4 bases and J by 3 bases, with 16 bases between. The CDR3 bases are TGCAGTGCTATCCCAAGCCAAGACCTCTACGAGCAGTACTTC. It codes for CSAIPSQDLYEQYF.

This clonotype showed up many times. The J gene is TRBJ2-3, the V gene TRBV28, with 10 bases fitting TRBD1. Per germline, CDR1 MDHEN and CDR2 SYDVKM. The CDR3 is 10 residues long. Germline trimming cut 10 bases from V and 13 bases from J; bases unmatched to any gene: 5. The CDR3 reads CATPGTGEYF. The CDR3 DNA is TGTGCCACCCCCGGGACAGGGGAGTATTTT.